A single sample gave rise to the 4 T cell receptor beta chains below, sequenced in a study of blood T cell repertoires in COVID-19. Assay: immunoSEQ multiplex PCR; the TCRdb copy retains only in-frame clones and omits some. The sample holds 150,000 or so clones, around 89% seen once. The material sequenced was peripheral blood. These receptors were obtained from a man aged 60-69 years with COVID-19, enrolled during active disease.

This clone appeared a few times. The chain combines TRBV7-8 with TRBJ2-1; TRBD2 matches at 12 bases. V lost 1 base, J lost 7 bases, and 5 bases stayed unmatched. CDR1 is SGHVS and CDR2 is FQNEAQ in the germline V gene. This CDR3 contains 16 residues. Here the CDR3 reads CASSLVSLAGGNEQFF. The CDR3 nucleotides are TGTGCCAGCAGCTTAGTTTCACTAGCGGGAGGAAATGAGCAGTTCTTC.

V and J are TRBV5-6 and TRBJ1-2; the D is unclear. Germline lookup yields CDR1 SGHDT and CDR2 YYEEEE. V was trimmed by 1 base and J by 2 bases, leaving 12 bases between them. The CDR3 extends over 15 amino acids. The CDR3 nucleotides read TGTGCCAGCAGCTTGATACAGATAACGAACTATGGCTACACCTTC. Translated: CASSLIQITNYGYTF.

The sample holds a few counts of this clone. The chain is built from TRBV21-1 and TRBJ1-2; TRBD1, the D gene given by the table, was not confirmed from the DNA. TRBV21-1 is shown as a pseudogene. The CDR3 is 15 residues long. CDR3: CASSKVGQGYYGYTF. CDR3 nucleotide sequence: TGTGCCAGCAGCAAAGTTGGTCAGGGATACTATGGCTACACCTTC.

The chain has TRBV25-1 and TRBJ2-3; the match to TRBD2 covers 13 bases. CDR3 length: 15 amino acids. CDR1 MGHDK and CDR2 SYGVNS come from the germline V gene. V was pared by 6 bases and J by 6 bases, with 6 bases of the junction left unmatched. The CDR3 is CASRPGLAGDDTQYF. In DNA, the CDR3 is TGTGCCAGCAGACCCGGACTAGCGGGGGACGATACGCAGTATTTT.